The rows below give T cell receptor beta chains drawn from one sample of a study of shared clonotypes between healthy human individuals. Sequencing used immunoSEQ multiplex PCR; TCRdb keeps in-frame clones, though not all of them. Among 1.5 million to 2.5 million clones listed, about 94% were seen once. The specimen sequenced was naive CD8+ T cells sorted from blood. The origin of the receptors is a man younger than 35 in good health. CDR3s include the opening cysteine and the closing phenylalanine or tryptophan. Each record gives: clone size, J gene, D gene, CDR3 length, V gene, CDR3 DNA, CDR3 protein. A D gene is named only where the DNA matches it firmly. The size entry is marked missing in some rows and otherwise reads once, few, many or a size class.

clone_size: NA; j_call: TRBJ2-7; d_call: NA; cdr3_length: 11; v_call: TRBV10-3; cdr3_nt: TGTGCCATCACGGGCGGAGACGAGCAGTACTTC; cdr3_aa: CAITGGDEQYF
clone_size: NA; j_call: TRBJ2-7; d_call: TRBD1; cdr3_length: 15; v_call: TRBV27; cdr3_nt: TGTGCCAGCAGTCCCCCGGGACAGGGGGCCCACGAGCAGTACTTC; cdr3_aa: CASSPPGQGAHEQYF
clone_size: NA; j_call: TRBJ2-7; d_call: NA; cdr3_length: 14; v_call: TRBV21-1; cdr3_nt: TGTGCCAGCAGCAAATCTGGGAAGGGCTACGAGCAGTACTTC; cdr3_aa: CASSKSGKGYEQYF
clone_size: once; j_call: TRBJ2-7; d_call: TRBD2; cdr3_length: 16; v_call: TRBV5-6; cdr3_nt: TGTGCCAGCAACAGCGGGGGGCGAAAATCCTCCTACGAGCAGTACTTC; cdr3_aa: CASNSGGRKSSYEQYF
clone_size: NA; j_call: TRBJ2-2; d_call: NA; cdr3_length: 15; v_call: TRBV4-1; cdr3_nt: TGCGCCAGCAGTCGGATGGCAGCGAACACCGGGGAGCTGTTTTTT; cdr3_aa: CASSRMAANTGELFF
clone_size: NA; j_call: TRBJ2-7; d_call: NA; cdr3_length: 15; v_call: TRBV7-8; cdr3_nt: TGTGCCAGCAGCTTAGCGAAGGGGTTAACCTACGAGCAGTACTTC; cdr3_aa: CASSLAKGLTYEQYF
clone_size: NA; j_call: TRBJ2-3; d_call: TRBD2; cdr3_length: 16; v_call: TRBV9; cdr3_nt: TGTGCCAGCAGCGTAAGTGGCGGGGGGGCCCCAGATACGCAGTATTTT; cdr3_aa: CASSVSGGGAPDTQYF
clone_size: few; j_call: TRBJ1-2; d_call: NA; cdr3_length: 16; v_call: TRBV7-9; cdr3_nt: TGTGCCAGCAGTCATATCGTTCAGGAAGCTAACTATGGCTACACCTTC; cdr3_aa: CASSHIVQEANYGYTF
clone_size: NA; j_call: TRBJ2-3; d_call: TRBD1; cdr3_length: 17; v_call: TRBV5-6; cdr3_nt: TGTGCCAGCAGCTCGAATGTCGACACCCAGGGGGCAGATACGCAGTATTTT; cdr3_aa: CASSSNVDTQGADTQYF
clone_size: once; j_call: TRBJ2-3; d_call: NA; cdr3_length: 12; v_call: TRBV4-3; cdr3_nt: TGCGCCAGCAGCCGATTGGGGGATACGCAGTATTTT; cdr3_aa: CASSRLGDTQYF
clone_size: NA; j_call: TRBJ1-2; d_call: NA; cdr3_length: 15; v_call: TRBV6-1; cdr3_nt: TGTGCCAGCAGTGACCCCCCGGGGCAGGGCTATGGCTACACCTTC; cdr3_aa: CASSDPPGQGYGYTF
clone_size: once; j_call: TRBJ1-5; d_call: NA; cdr3_length: 13; v_call: TRBV11-2; cdr3_nt: TGTGCCAGCAGCTTAACGGGGGATCAGCCCCAGCATTTT; cdr3_aa: CASSLTGDQPQHF
clone_size: NA; j_call: TRBJ2-1; d_call: TRBD2; cdr3_length: 16; v_call: TRBV4-1; cdr3_nt: TGCGCCAGCAGCCAAGTCCGGTCACTAGCGGGAGGGGAGCAGTTCTTC; cdr3_aa: CASSQVRSLAGGEQFF
clone_size: NA; j_call: TRBJ2-7; d_call: NA; cdr3_length: 14; v_call: TRBV6-5; cdr3_nt: TGTGCCAGCAGTTACGAGAAGCTCTCCTACGAGCAGTACTTC; cdr3_aa: CASSYEKLSYEQYF
clone_size: NA; j_call: TRBJ2-7; d_call: TRBD2; cdr3_length: 16; v_call: TRBV27; cdr3_nt: TGTGCCAGCAGTTTTTCCAGCGGGGCCTTAGCCTACGAGCAGTACTTC; cdr3_aa: CASSFSSGALAYEQYF
clone_size: NA; j_call: TRBJ2-7; d_call: NA; cdr3_length: 14; v_call: TRBV2; cdr3_nt: TGTGCCAGCAGTGAAGGGGGTGACTCCTACGAGCAGTACTTC; cdr3_aa: CASSEGGDSYEQYF
clone_size: NA; j_call: TRBJ2-7; d_call: NA; cdr3_length: 15; v_call: TRBV27; cdr3_nt: TGTGCCAGCAGTTTATCGAGCAGCACACGCTACGAGCAGTACTTC; cdr3_aa: CASSLSSSTRYEQYF
clone_size: NA; j_call: TRBJ2-4; d_call: NA; cdr3_length: 14; v_call: TRBV2; cdr3_nt: TGTGCCAGCAGTGTTATGACAGGTCAAAACATTCAGTACTTC; cdr3_aa: CASSVMTGQNIQYF
clone_size: NA; j_call: TRBJ1-1; d_call: NA; cdr3_length: 16; v_call: TRBV4-2; cdr3_nt: TGTGCCAGCAGCCACGAAAGGACGCTCACGGACACTGAAGCTTTCTTT; cdr3_aa: CASSHERTLTDTEAFF
clone_size: NA; j_call: TRBJ2-1; d_call: NA; cdr3_length: 12; v_call: TRBV7-3; cdr3_nt: TGTGCCAGCAGTTCTAGCGAGTATGAGCAGTTCTTC; cdr3_aa: CASSSSEYEQFF
clone_size: once; j_call: TRBJ2-7; d_call: NA; cdr3_length: 13; v_call: TRBV6-6; cdr3_nt: TGTGCCAGCAGACCCGGTCCCTCCGGCGAGCAGTACTTC; cdr3_aa: CASRPGPSGEQYF
clone_size: NA; j_call: TRBJ1-1; d_call: TRBD1; cdr3_length: 14; v_call: TRBV9; cdr3_nt: TGTGCCAGCAGCGTAGGGGACAGCTCCACTGAAGCTTTCTTT; cdr3_aa: CASSVGDSSTEAFF
clone_size: NA; j_call: TRBJ2-7; d_call: NA; cdr3_length: 12; v_call: TRBV29-1; cdr3_nt: TGCAGCGCAGGGGACATATACTACGAGCAGTACTTC; cdr3_aa: CSAGDIYYEQYF
clone_size: NA; j_call: TRBJ2-2; d_call: NA; cdr3_length: 17; v_call: TRBV27; cdr3_nt: TGTGCCAGCAGTTTTGACCCAGCAGGGGTTTTAATCGGGGAGCTGTTTTTT; cdr3_aa: CASSFDPAGVLIGELFF
clone_size: NA; j_call: TRBJ2-7; d_call: NA; cdr3_length: 13; v_call: TRBV29-1; cdr3_nt: TGCAGCGTTGGAGGGACTTACGATTACGAGCAGTACTTC; cdr3_aa: CSVGGTYDYEQYF
clone_size: NA; j_call: TRBJ2-7; d_call: NA; cdr3_length: 15; v_call: TRBV2; cdr3_nt: TGTGCCAGCACCCCTGAGGAGGGGGGGAAAAACGAGCAGTACTTC; cdr3_aa: CASTPEEGGKNEQYF
clone_size: once; j_call: TRBJ2-1; d_call: TRBD2; cdr3_length: 13; v_call: TRBV6-1; cdr3_nt: TGTGCCAGTCGGGCGCGGGGGGGCCTTGAGCAGTTCTTC; cdr3_aa: CASRARGGLEQFF
clone_size: NA; j_call: TRBJ1-5; d_call: NA; cdr3_length: 13; v_call: TRBV4-1; cdr3_nt: TGCGCCAGCAGCCCCCTCCAAACGCAGCCCCAGCATTTT; cdr3_aa: CASSPLQTQPQHF
clone_size: once; j_call: TRBJ1-2; d_call: NA; cdr3_length: 13; v_call: TRBV23-1; cdr3_nt: TGCGCCAGCAGCAAATCGATCGTGTATGGCTACACCTTC; cdr3_aa: CASSKSIVYGYTF
clone_size: few; j_call: TRBJ1-1; d_call: NA; cdr3_length: 15; v_call: TRBV4-1; cdr3_nt: TGCGCCAGCAGCCAAAGGCAGGGAGGCAACACTGAAGCTTTCTTT; cdr3_aa: CASSQRQGGNTEAFF
clone_size: NA; j_call: TRBJ2-3; d_call: NA; cdr3_length: 15; v_call: TRBV7-9; cdr3_nt: TGTGCCAGCAGCACTCGGGACTCATACACAGATACGCAGTATTTT; cdr3_aa: CASSTRDSYTDTQYF
clone_size: NA; j_call: TRBJ2-3; d_call: NA; cdr3_length: 15; v_call: TRBV9; cdr3_nt: TGTGCCAGCAGCGTAGGGCCTGATTTCACAGATACGCAGTATTTT; cdr3_aa: CASSVGPDFTDTQYF
clone_size: NA; j_call: TRBJ2-2; d_call: NA; cdr3_length: 14; v_call: TRBV9; cdr3_nt: TGTGCCAGCAGCGTAGTCGATTTTCCCGGGGAGCTGTTTTTT; cdr3_aa: CASSVVDFPGELFF
clone_size: NA; j_call: TRBJ2-1; d_call: TRBD2; cdr3_length: 17; v_call: TRBV5-1; cdr3_nt: TGCGCCAGCAGCTTAGCTAGCGGGGGGGCCGCCTACAATGAGCAGTTCTTC; cdr3_aa: CASSLASGGAAYNEQFF
clone_size: NA; j_call: TRBJ1-6; d_call: NA; cdr3_length: 16; v_call: TRBV4-1; cdr3_nt: TGCGCCAGCAGCCAAGATTCCCGGGGCTGGAATTCACCCCTCCACTTT; cdr3_aa: CASSQDSRGWNSPLHF
clone_size: NA; j_call: TRBJ2-7; d_call: NA; cdr3_length: 12; v_call: TRBV7-9; cdr3_nt: TGTGCCAGCAGCTTATCCAGTTACGAGCAGTACTTC; cdr3_aa: CASSLSSYEQYF
clone_size: NA; j_call: TRBJ2-5; d_call: TRBD1; cdr3_length: 16; v_call: TRBV9; cdr3_nt: TGTGCCAGCAGCGTAGAGGACAGGGGGCTTTCAGAGACCCAGTACTTC; cdr3_aa: CASSVEDRGLSETQYF
clone_size: NA; j_call: TRBJ2-1; d_call: NA; cdr3_length: 11; v_call: TRBV5-6; cdr3_nt: TGTGCCAGCAACATATACAATGAGCAGTTCTTC; cdr3_aa: CASNIYNEQFF
clone_size: once; j_call: TRBJ1-1; d_call: NA; cdr3_length: 13; v_call: TRBV30; cdr3_nt: TGTGCCTGGAGTGTAAGCTCTCTCACTGAAGCTTTCTTT; cdr3_aa: CAWSVSSLTEAFF
clone_size: NA; j_call: TRBJ2-7; d_call: TRBD1; cdr3_length: 15; v_call: TRBV2; cdr3_nt: TGTGCCAGCACTCCTCCAGGGGGCAGCTCCTACGAGCAGTACTTC; cdr3_aa: CASTPPGGSSYEQYF
clone_size: NA; j_call: TRBJ2-2; d_call: NA; cdr3_length: 18; v_call: TRBV11-2; cdr3_nt: TGTGCCAGCAGCTCCCCCACGACGGGGGTACCGAACACCGGGGAGCTGTTTTTT; cdr3_aa: CASSSPTTGVPNTGELFF
clone_size: NA; j_call: TRBJ2-1; d_call: NA; cdr3_length: 16; v_call: TRBV11-3; cdr3_nt: TGTGCCAGCAGCCCCCATGGTGGAGGGGCGGTGGATGAGCAGTTCTTC; cdr3_aa: CASSPHGGGAVDEQFF
clone_size: NA; j_call: TRBJ1-5; d_call: NA; cdr3_length: 15; v_call: TRBV19; cdr3_nt: TGTGCCAGTACCCCTACGGGGGTCGCTAATCAGCCCCAGCATTTT; cdr3_aa: CASTPTGVANQPQHF
clone_size: NA; j_call: TRBJ2-1; d_call: NA; cdr3_length: 15; v_call: TRBV7-7; cdr3_nt: TGTGCTAGCAGCTTAGCGGCAGGGGCCGGGAATGAGCAGTTCTTC; cdr3_aa: CASSLAAGAGNEQFF
clone_size: NA; j_call: TRBJ1-1; d_call: TRBD1; cdr3_length: 13; v_call: TRBV30; cdr3_nt: TGTGCCTGGAGTGTAACAGGGGGCGCTGAAGCTTTCTTT; cdr3_aa: CAWSVTGGAEAFF
clone_size: once; j_call: TRBJ1-2; d_call: TRBD1; cdr3_length: 17; v_call: TRBV6-1; cdr3_nt: TGTGCCAGCAGTGAAAATTTCTGGGAACAGGGGGGCTATGGCTACACCTTC; cdr3_aa: CASSENFWEQGGYGYTF
clone_size: NA; j_call: TRBJ1-3; d_call: NA; cdr3_length: 14; v_call: TRBV4-1; cdr3_nt: TGCGCCAGCAGCCAAGCGGACGCCGGGAACACCATATATTTT; cdr3_aa: CASSQADAGNTIYF
clone_size: NA; j_call: TRBJ2-7; d_call: NA; cdr3_length: 14; v_call: TRBV9; cdr3_nt: TGTGCCAGCAGCGTCGGGAACCAGGCCTACGAGCAGTACTTC; cdr3_aa: CASSVGNQAYEQYF
clone_size: NA; j_call: TRBJ1-1; d_call: NA; cdr3_length: 14; v_call: TRBV6-5; cdr3_nt: TGTGCCAGCAGTTACTCGGGTGGGTTCACTGAAGCTTTCTTT; cdr3_aa: CASSYSGGFTEAFF
clone_size: NA; j_call: TRBJ2-3; d_call: NA; cdr3_length: 13; v_call: TRBV6-5; cdr3_nt: TGTGCCAGCAGTTACGGGGTTACAGATACGCAGTATTTT; cdr3_aa: CASSYGVTDTQYF
clone_size: NA; j_call: TRBJ2-7; d_call: NA; cdr3_length: 13; v_call: TRBV5-6; cdr3_nt: TGTGCCAGCAGCCTTGGGTCGTACTACGAGCAGTACTTC; cdr3_aa: CASSLGSYYEQYF
clone_size: NA; j_call: TRBJ2-6; d_call: TRBD1; cdr3_length: 19; v_call: TRBV7-9; cdr3_nt: TGTGCCAGCAGTTACGATTGGGACAGGGACCACTCTGGGGCCAACGTCCTGACTTTC; cdr3_aa: CASSYDWDRDHSGANVLTF
clone_size: NA; j_call: TRBJ2-2; d_call: TRBD2; cdr3_length: 14; v_call: TRBV6-6; cdr3_nt: TGTGCCAGCAGTACTACCTGGGAGGGCGGGGAGCTGTTTTTT; cdr3_aa: CASSTTWEGGELFF
clone_size: NA; j_call: TRBJ2-7; d_call: TRBD2; cdr3_length: 15; v_call: TRBV4-3; cdr3_nt: TGCGCCAGCAGCCAGGTAGCGGGGGGGGAATACGAGCAGTACTTC; cdr3_aa: CASSQVAGGEYEQYF
clone_size: NA; j_call: TRBJ2-1; d_call: NA; cdr3_length: 15; v_call: TRBV6-6; cdr3_nt: TGTGCCAGCAGTTACACCGAGACTAGCTACAATGAGCAGTTCTTC; cdr3_aa: CASSYTETSYNEQFF